What follows is one T cell receptor beta chain and its context. The sample comes from a study of CD4 T cell repertoires in COVID-19. No culture step preceded sequencing of the ex vivo isolated memory T cells. Using immunoSEQ multiplex PCR, the repertoire was profiled, and TCRdb retains in-frame clones only, with some absent. Of 20,000 to 30,000 clones listed, about 94% are singletons. This receptor was identified in a human donor who had COVID-19. Sequenced here: circulating follicular helper CD4+ T cells (cTfh) from blood, sampled before the COVID-19 pandemic.

CDR3 sequence: CASQGTANYGYTF. For the CDR3, the DNA is TGTGCCAGCCAAGGGACAGCGAACTATGGCTACACCTTC. V and J are TRBV19 and TRBJ1-2; 7 nucleotides line up with TRBD1. The CDR3 has 13 residues. The germline V gene encodes CDR1 LNHDA and CDR2 SQIVND (reference sequence). The junction had 6 bases not matched to a gene; V was cut back by 9 bases and J by 2 bases.